This T cell receptor beta chain was identified during a study of technical replicates of blood from a handful of donors. Trimming removed 8 bases at V and 2 bases at J, with 10 bases between. The germline V gene has CDR1 MNHEY and CDR2 SVGAGI. This CDR3 is 12 amino acids long. TCRdb's table, derived via immunoSEQ multiplex PCR, lists solely in-frame clones and lacks some. Here the sample spans 50,000 to 80,000 clones, around 89% being singletons. The table lists this clone with a count of one. This receptor was obtained from a human donor in good health. Some clones in this sample may be carry-over from other donors' samples. The rearrangement joins TRBV6-5 to TRBJ2-7; D might be TRBD2 (6 bases). The material sequenced was PBMCs. As DNA, the CDR3 is TGTGCCAGCGGGGACTTTACCTACGAGCAGTACTTC. Translated: CASGDFTYEQYF.